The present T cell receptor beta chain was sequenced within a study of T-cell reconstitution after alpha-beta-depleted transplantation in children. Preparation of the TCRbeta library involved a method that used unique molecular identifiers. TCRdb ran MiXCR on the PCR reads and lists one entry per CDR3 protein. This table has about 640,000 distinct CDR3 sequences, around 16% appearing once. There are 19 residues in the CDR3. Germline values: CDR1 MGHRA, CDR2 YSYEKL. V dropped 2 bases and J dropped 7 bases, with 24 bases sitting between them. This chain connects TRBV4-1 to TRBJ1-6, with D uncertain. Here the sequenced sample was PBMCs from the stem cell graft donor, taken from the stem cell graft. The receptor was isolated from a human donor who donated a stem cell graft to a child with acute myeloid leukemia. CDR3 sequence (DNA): TGCGCCAGCAGCCAAATAGAGGCCCTCGCCCTAGCAAAGAATTCACCCCTCCACTTT. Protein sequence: CASSQIEALALAKNSPLHF.